The 30 T cell receptor beta chains given below trace back to one sample, sequenced in a study of blood T cell repertoires in COVID-19. This table comes from immunoSEQ multiplex PCR, and its TCRdb copy is limited to in-frame clones, with some not included. The table shows around 140,000 clones, with around 86% occurring only once. Sequencing input: PBMCs or T cells enriched from blood (not recorded which). All receptors derive from a man aged 55 to 70 who had recovered from COVID-19.

This clone was counted a single time. J is TRBJ1-1 and V is TRBV12-3 or TRBV12-4, with D perhaps matching TRBD1 (6 bases). The CDR3 is made up of 13 amino acids. The germline V and J ends were trimmed by 6 bases and 4 bases, with 12 bases remaining between them. DNA for the CDR3: TGTGCCAGCAGCTACCGGACAGCCACTGAAGCTTTCTTT. It yields the protein CASSYRTATEAFF.

In its sample, this clone was seen a few times. This chain links TRBV19 with TRBJ1-5, with D perhaps matching TRBD1 (5 bases). Germline V gene lookup returns CDR1 LNHDA and CDR2 SQIVND (reference sequence). V lost 6 bases to trimming and J lost 5 bases, with 20 bases between them. The CDR3 totals 16 residues. The CDR3 sequence is CASSHLTAWGDQPQHF. CDR3 sequence (DNA): TGTGCCAGTAGCCACCTGACAGCTTGGGGGGATCAGCCCCAGCATTTT. Complete variable domain (other parts from reference TRBV19 and TRBJ1-5): DGGITQSPKYLFRKEGQNVTLSCEQNLNHDAMYWYRQDPGQGLRLIYYSQIVNDFQKGDIAEGYSVSREKKESFPLTVTSAQKNPTAFYLCASSHLTAWGDQPQHFGDGTRLSIL.

The rearrangement links TRBV29-1 to TRBJ2-5; TRBD1 is a possible D gene (6 bases). The CDR3 totals 16 residues. V was cut by 2 bases and J by 0 bases, with 16 bases left in between. The germline CDR1 and CDR2 sequences are SQVTM and ANQGSEA. This CDR3 is CSVEYLGHRYQETQYF. The CDR3 nucleotides read TGCAGCGTTGAATATTTGGGACACCGGTACCAAGAGACCCAGTACTTC.

The chain couples TRBV6-5 to TRBJ1-5, with D possibly TRBD1 on 5 matching bases. CDR3 size: 12 residues. Germline lookup yields CDR1 MNHEY and CDR2 SVGAGI. V was trimmed by 8 bases and J by 2 bases, leaving 7 bases between them. The CDR3 protein is CASGGGNQPQHF. CDR3 sequence (DNA): TGTGCCAGCGGGGGGGGCAATCAGCCCCAGCATTTT.

The rearrangement links TRBV3-1 (or the pseudogene TRBV3-2) to TRBJ1-6; 8 nucleotides align to TRBD1. The CDR3 length is 14 residues. J gave up 7 bases and V 3 bases, and 2 bases lay outside the gene matches. Germline values: CDR1 LGHDT, CDR2 YNNKEL (reference sequence). This chain's CDR3 is CASSHRTGNSPLHF. The CDR3 nucleotides read TGTGCCAGCAGCCACAGGACAGGGAATTCACCCCTCCACTTT.

Notes on this clone: Other nucleotide sequences in the sample specify the same CDR3. The chain carries TRBV5-1 and TRBJ1-3; unclear D gene. Trimming cost V 4 bases and J 2 bases, with 7 bases left between them. The V gene's germline CDR1 is SGHRS and CDR2 YFSETQ. This CDR3 is built from 13 residues. CDR3 loop: CASSRTTGNTIYF. CDR3 DNA: TGCGCCAGCAGCCGGACTACTGGAAACACCATATATTTT.

For the CDR3, the DNA is TGTGCCAGCAGGGACAGGGGATACCTCCACTTT. Translation gives CASRDRGYLHF. V and J are TRBV2 and TRBJ1-6; 9 bases are shared with TRBD1. The germline V gene encodes CDR1 SNHLY and CDR2 FYNNEI. Trimming cost V 6 bases and J 15 bases; bases outside gene matches: 3. The CDR3 consists of 11 residues.

The chain combines TRBV5-1 with TRBJ1-4; 7 positions match TRBD1. This CDR3 has 15 residues. Germline V gene data show CDR1 as SGHRS and CDR2 as YFSETQ. Unmatched junction bases numbered 2, after V lost 0 bases and J lost 3 bases. The CDR3 DNA is TGCGCCAGCAGCTTGGTGGGACAGTCTAATGAAAAACTGTTTTTT. Translating it yields CASSLVGQSNEKLFF.

The chain has TRBV6-5 and TRBJ1-6; 10 bases fit TRBD1. CDR3 length: 15 residues. Trimming cost V 6 bases and J 8 bases; bases outside gene matches: 7. The germline V gene has CDR1 MNHEY and CDR2 SVGAGI. The DNA of the CDR3 is TGTGCCAGCAGCCCCCTGGGGACAGGGGATTCACCCCTCCACTTT. Encoded protein: CASSPLGTGDSPLHF.

Regarding this clone: Other DNA sequences within the sample encode an identical CDR3. The V and J genes are TRBV12-5 and TRBJ2-5; 7 nucleotides agree with TRBD2. The germline CDR1 and CDR2 sequences are LGHNT and FRNRAP. The CDR3 extends over 13 amino acids. V lost 6 bases to trimming and J lost 4 bases; unmatched junction nucleotides: 5. This CDR3 is CASGLWGGETQYF. The CDR3 bases are TGTGCTAGTGGCCTCTGGGGGGGAGAGACCCAGTACTTC.

The gene calls are TRBV19 and TRBJ2-5; D perhaps matches TRBD2 (5 bases). Germline V lookup: CDR1 LNHDA, CDR2 SQIVND (reference sequence). V lost 5 bases, J lost 5 bases, and 12 bases lay in between. CDR3 length: 13 residues. CDR3 loop: CASSSGSGETQYF. The CDR3 DNA reads as TGTGCCAGTAGTTCCGGATCGGGGGAGACCCAGTACTTC.

The chain recombines TRBV5-1 with TRBJ1-5, with a tentative D call TRBD1 (6 bases). Trimming shortened V by 5 bases and J by 4 bases, and 10 bases separated the two germline ends. The germline V gene has CDR1 SGHRS and CDR2 YFSETQ. The CDR3 has 13 residues. CDR3 sequence (DNA): TGCGCCAGCAGAGGGGGACCTAATCAGCCCCAGCATTTT. Translated: CASRGGPNQPQHF.

The gene calls are TRBV9 and TRBJ2-1; tentatively, D is TRBD2 (6 bases). V lost 7 bases to trimming and J lost 7 bases, with 21 bases between them. The CDR3 contains 15 residues. Germline assignment: CDR1 SGDLS and CDR2 YYNGEE. CDR3 sequence (DNA): TGTGCCAGCGGTCTCGGGAGACTATCCTTTAATGAGCAGTTCTTC. Translated: CASGLGRLSFNEQFF.

This chain's CDR3 is CASRGYTGELFF. CDR3 bases: TGTGCCAGCCGGGGTTACACCGGGGAGCTGTTTTTT. The rearrangement joins TRBV6-5 to TRBJ2-2; D perhaps matches TRBD2 (5 bases). Trimming left V 8 bases short and J 3 bases short, with 7 bases between. Germline V gives CDR1 MNHEY, CDR2 SVGAGI. The CDR3 has 12 residues.

The chain has TRBV11-2 and TRBJ1-6; no firm D call. Trimming took 7 bases from V and 0 from J, leaving 7 bases between them. The germline gives CDR1 SGHAT, CDR2 FQNNGV. CDR3 size: 14 residues. The CDR3 sequence is CASTRSSYNSPLHF. The CDR3 DNA reads as TGTGCCAGCACCCGTAGCTCCTATAATTCACCCCTCCACTTT. Complete variable domain (other parts from reference TRBV11-2 and TRBJ1-6): EAGVAQSPRYKIIEKRQSVAFWCNPISGHATLYWYQQILGQGPKLLIQFQNNGVVDDSQLPKDRFSAERLKGVDSTLKIQPAKLEDSAVYLCASTRSSYNSPLHFGNGTRLTVT.

This clone was seen only a few times. The chain employs TRBV2 and TRBJ1-1; TRBD1 aligns across 9 bases. The CDR3 totals 14 residues. Germline CDR1 SNHLY, CDR2 FYNNEI. After removal of 5 bases from V and 11 bases from J, the junction contained 12 bases not matched to a gene. The CDR3 here is CASSPGQGYLQAFF. CDR3 bases: TGTGCCAGCAGTCCGGGACAGGGTTATTTGCAGGCTTTCTTT.

The V and J genes are TRBV13 and TRBJ1-4, with 10 bases fitting TRBD1. This CDR3 region has 15 residues. V shed 5 bases, J shed 6 bases, and the junction held 6 bases outside the gene matches. Germline CDR1 PRHDT, CDR2 FYEKMQ (reference sequence). CDR3 bases: TGTGCCAGCAGCCAGGCCGGGACAGGGGATGAAAAACTGTTTTTT. Translating it yields CASSQAGTGDEKLFF.

V and J are TRBV5-1 and TRBJ2-3, with TRBD2 matching over 13 bases. Germline V CDR1 and CDR2: SGHRS, YFSETQ. The V and J ends lost 3 bases and 0 bases, in that order; junction bases with no gene match: 7. The CDR3 loop spans 18 amino acids. Written as DNA, the CDR3 is TGCGCCAGCAGCTACACTAGCGGGGGGGTTTCTAGCACAGATACGCAGTATTTT. Its protein is CASSYTSGGVSSTDTQYF.

CDR3 sequence reads: CAWRPGGDRDTQYF. The CDR3 DNA reads as TGTGCCTGGAGACCGGGGGGGGATCGAGATACGCAGTATTTT. The chain links TRBV30 to TRBJ2-3; 8 bases map to TRBD2. The CDR3 extends over 14 amino acids. Germline V gene data show CDR1 as GTSNPN and CDR2 as SVGIG (reference sequence). Trimming removed 3 bases from V and 5 bases from J; junction bases left unmatched: 7. Full variable domain (rest looked up from reference TRBV30 and TRBJ2-3): SQTIHQWPATLVQPVGSPLSLECTVEGTSNPNLYWYRQAAGRGLQLLFYSVGIGQISSEVPQNLSASRPQDRQFILSSKKLLLSDSGFYLCAWRPGGDRDTQYFGPGTRLTVL.

The chain recombines TRBV3-1 (or the pseudogene TRBV3-2) with TRBJ2-7, with TRBD2 matching over 12 bases. Germline assignment: CDR1 LGHDT and CDR2 YNNKEL (reference sequence). The CDR3 has 15 amino acids. V shed 2 bases and J 7 bases; nucleotides not matched to a gene: 6. DNA for the CDR3: TGTGCCAGCAGCCAACGGACTAGCGGGATGGGTGAGCAGTACTTC. Translated, it gives CASSQRTSGMGEQYF.

This chain joins TRBV5-1 and TRBJ1-3; D unclear. V was pared by 0 bases and J by 0 bases, with 13 bases between. The CDR3 runs to 17 residues. Germline V gene lookup returns CDR1 SGHRS and CDR2 YFSETQ. The CDR3: CASSLVADSLSGNTIYF. In DNA form, the CDR3 reads TGCGCCAGCAGCTTGGTGGCAGACTCCCTCTCTGGAAACACCATATATTTT.

This chain connects TRBV7-9 to TRBJ1-4; 7 nucleotides align to TRBD1. This CDR3 comprises 15 residues. Germline-derived CDR1 and CDR2 are SEHNR and FQNEAQ (reference sequence). V was clipped by 5 bases and J by 5 bases; unmatched bases: 8. The CDR3 nucleotides read TGTGCCAGCAGCCCCCTGACAGGGTTGAATGAAAAACTGTTTTTT. It codes for CASSPLTGLNEKLFF.

This clone has just a few counts. The chain carries TRBV13 and TRBJ2-1; perhaps TRBD2 as D (6 bases). CDR1 is PRHDT and CDR2 is FYEKMQ in the germline V gene (reference sequence). The CDR3 sequence is 15 residues long. V was cut by 5 bases and J by 4 bases, with 15 bases left in between. CDR3: CASSLYRDFYNEQFF. The CDR3 DNA is TGTGCCAGCAGCCTTTACCGGGACTTTTACAATGAGCAGTTCTTC.

The table lists this clone with many counts. J is TRBJ2-7 and V is TRBV27, with D possibly being TRBD2 (6 bases). Deletions cut 4 bases from V and 5 bases from J, with 18 bases between. The CDR3 has 15 amino acids. Germline V gene sequence: CDR1 MNHEY, CDR2 SMNVEV (reference sequence). For the CDR3, the DNA is TGTGCCAGCAGTTCACAACTAGCTAGGGGCCACGAGCAGTACTTC. It translates to CASSSQLARGHEQYF.

The chain's CDR3 is CASRPPGGADTQYF. CDR3 nucleotide sequence: TGTGCCAGCAGACCCCCCGGGGGAGCTGATACGCAGTATTTT. The gene calls are TRBV6-5 and TRBJ2-3, with D perhaps TRBD2 (6 bases). Germline values: CDR1 MNHEY, CDR2 SVGAGI. The CDR3 is 14 residues long. V gave up 6 bases and J gave up 6 bases, with 16 bases separating them.

The rearrangement links TRBV6-2 or TRBV6-3 to TRBJ2-7, with D possibly being TRBD1 (5 bases). Germline CDR1 reads MNHEY; CDR2 reads SVGEGT. This CDR3 comprises 12 residues. V lost 6 bases and J lost 2, with 8 bases in between. CDR3 region: CASSRQTYEQYF. Here the CDR3 DNA reads TGTGCCAGCAGCCGACAGACCTACGAGCAGTACTTC.

The count of this clone is one. This CDR3 reads CAIRQLQPDTQYF. CDR3 in DNA: TGTGCCATCAGACAGCTCCAACCAGATACGCAGTATTTT. The V and J genes are TRBV10-3 and TRBJ2-3; D unclear. V gave up 6 bases and J gave up 4 bases, with 11 bases separating them. In germline, CDR1 is ENHRY, CDR2 SYGVKD. CDR3 length: 13 residues.

The chain carries TRBV28 and TRBJ2-7, with D possibly being TRBD1 (5 bases). Germline CDR1 and CDR2: MDHEN and SYDVKM. Between the trimmed V and J ends, which lost 5 bases and 3 bases, there was a span of 11 bases. The CDR3 contains 13 residues. The CDR3 region is CASSIRQLYEQYF. CDR3 nucleotide sequence: TGTGCCAGCAGTATAAGACAGCTCTACGAGCAGTACTTC.

This sequence joins TRBV3-1 (or the pseudogene TRBV3-2) and TRBJ2-1; 10 positions agree with TRBD2. This CDR3 has 13 residues. Trimming took 3 bases from V and 12 from J; bases not matched to a gene: 5. Germline V gene sequence: CDR1 LGHDT, CDR2 YNNKEL (reference sequence). The CDR3 nucleotides are TGTGCCAGCAGCCAGGCCGGGACTAGCGCGCAGTTCTTC. This codes for CASSQAGTSAQFF.

The chain employs TRBV7-3 and TRBJ2-5; D uncertain. CDR1 is SGHTA, CDR2 FQGTGA, per germline. The CDR3 length is 13 residues. The V gene lost 5 bases and the J gene lost 1 base, with 8 bases spanning the gap. CDR3 sequence: CASSLGPQETQYF. CDR3 in DNA: TGTGCCAGCAGCCTTGGGCCCCAAGAGACCCAGTACTTC. Full variable domain (outside the CDR3, taken from reference TRBV7-3 and TRBJ2-5): GAGVSQTPSNKVTEKGKYVELRCDPISGHTALYWYRQSLGQGPEFLIYFQGTGAADDSGLPNDRFFAVRPEGSVSTLKIQRTERGDSAVYLCASSLGPQETQYFGPGTRLLVL.